This T cell receptor beta chain was sequenced for a study of CD8+CD57+ T cells in acquired aplastic anemia. Germline trimming cut 2 bases from V and 5 bases from J; bases unmatched to any gene: 5. This CDR3 contains 15 residues. CDR1 and CDR2 (germline): SGDLS, YYNGEE. Many counts were recorded for this clonotype. Selection for sequencing was limited to patients who had shown CD8+CD57+ cell expansion by flow cytometry. Blood samples were obtained from patients who had received no prior therapy. For CDR3 and TCR beta VDJ profiling, genomic DNA was the template used. In TCRdb, the reads were re-called with MiXCR into one record per CDR3 protein. Found here are 150,000 or so distinct CDR3 sequences, 40% to 50% of them singletons; the top ten hold approximately 2.9%.

Sequenced: sorted CD4+, CD8+, or CD8+CD57+ T cells (not recorded which) from PBMCs. The TCR sequence derives from a human donor with aplastic anemia. The V call is TRBV9, the J call TRBJ2-3, with 10 nucleotides matching TRBD1. The CDR3 sequence is CASSVQTGGRDTQYF. The CDR3 DNA reads TGTGCCAGCAGCGTCCAGACAGGGGGCAGAGATACGCAGTATTTT.